This T cell receptor beta chain was sequenced in a study of T-cell reconstitution after alpha-beta-depleted transplantation in children. The TCRbeta library incorporated unique molecular identifiers. TCRdb reprocessed the PCR reads with MiXCR, giving one entry per CDR3 protein. The sample has some 70,000 distinct CDR3 sequences, about 6.7% seen once; the top ten hold around 2.5%. Per the germline V gene, CDR1 is MDHEN and CDR2 is SYDVKM. The CDR3 has 14 residues. V lost 4 bases, J lost 3 bases, and 13 bases lay in between. The TCR comes from a human donor who donated a stem cell graft to a child with acute lymphoblastic leukemia. The chain is built from TRBV28 and TRBJ2-7, with D perhaps matching TRBD2 (6 bases). The sequences come from PBMCs from the stem cell graft donor, collected from the stem cell graft. The DNA for the CDR3 is TGTGCCAGCAGTTCGAGCGTCGGGAGCTACGAGCAGTACTTC. Protein product: CASSSSVGSYEQYF.